A selection of T cell receptor beta chains follows, all from one sample in a study of blood T cell repertoires in COVID-19. Clones were read by immunoSEQ multiplex PCR, and TCRdb kept only the in-frame ones, dropping some. The table records around 290,000 clones, roughly 88% of them present only once. Specimen: PBMCs or T cells enriched from blood (not recorded which). All receptors derive from a woman younger than 45 who had recovered from COVID-19. The CDR3 runs from the conserved cysteine through the conserved F or W. A D gene is named only where the DNA matches it firmly. Clone size appears in some rows only: once, few, many, or a class for an expanded clone.

CDR3nt: TGTGCCAGCGCCCCCGGGGACAGGCTCTATGGCTACACCTTC
CDR3aa: CASAPGDRLYGYTF
d_gene: TRBD1
abundance: -
v_gene: TRBV27
j_gene: TRBJ1-2

CDR3nt: TGCGCCAGCAGCTTTGTACCGGGACAGGGAACTGAAGCTTTCTTT
CDR3aa: CASSFVPGQGTEAFF
d_gene: TRBD1
abundance: -
v_gene: TRBV5-1
j_gene: TRBJ1-1

CDR3nt: TGTGCCAGCAGCGTAGCGGGGGTAGGGACACCCCTCCACTTT
CDR3aa: CASSVAGVGTPLHF
d_gene: -
abundance: -
v_gene: TRBV9
j_gene: TRBJ1-6

CDR3nt: TGTGCCAGCAGCAAAGTACGTGGACAGGGGTGGTATGGCTACACCTTC
CDR3aa: CASSKVRGQGWYGYTF
d_gene: -
abundance: -
v_gene: TRBV21-1
j_gene: TRBJ1-2

CDR3nt: TGTGCCAGCAGCTTAGATCGGGCGGGTGGCTACACCTTC
CDR3aa: CASSLDRAGGYTF
d_gene: -
abundance: -
v_gene: TRBV11-2
j_gene: TRBJ1-2

CDR3nt: TGTGCCAGCAGCCTGACAGCAAACTACGAGCAGTACTTC
CDR3aa: CASSLTANYEQYF
d_gene: -
abundance: -
v_gene: TRBV28
j_gene: TRBJ2-7

CDR3nt: TGTGCCACCAGTGGGCAAACGGCGGGGCCGAACACCGGGGAGCTGTTTTTT
CDR3aa: CATSGQTAGPNTGELFF
d_gene: -
abundance: -
v_gene: TRBV24-1
j_gene: TRBJ2-2

CDR3nt: TGTGCCAGCTCACCGTCGGGAGGGGGGAGAGAGACCCAGTACTTC
CDR3aa: CASSPSGGGRETQYF
d_gene: TRBD2
abundance: -
v_gene: TRBV18
j_gene: TRBJ2-5

CDR3nt: TGTGCCAGTAGACAGCCCCCAGGGCCCCAGCATTTT
CDR3aa: CASRQPPGPQHF
d_gene: -
abundance: -
v_gene: TRBV6-5
j_gene: TRBJ1-5

CDR3nt: TGTGCCAGCAGTCCCTCGGTCGGCGGTATTACCTACGAGCAGTACTTC
CDR3aa: CASSPSVGGITYEQYF
d_gene: -
abundance: -
v_gene: TRBV27
j_gene: TRBJ2-7

CDR3nt: TGTGCCACCAGTGAACCTGGACAGCCCTACGAGCAGTACTTC
CDR3aa: CATSEPGQPYEQYF
d_gene: -
abundance: -
v_gene: TRBV24-1
j_gene: TRBJ2-7

CDR3nt: TGTGCCAGTAGTATTTATCTCGATGGAGCTGGGGCCAACGTCCTGACTTTC
CDR3aa: CASSIYLDGAGANVLTF
d_gene: -
abundance: once
v_gene: TRBV19
j_gene: TRBJ2-6

CDR3nt: TGTGCCAGCAGTTTACCAGGATATCCAGGGGTGGCCCAGCATTTT
CDR3aa: CASSLPGYPGVAQHF
d_gene: -
abundance: -
v_gene: TRBV28
j_gene: TRBJ1-5

CDR3nt: TGTGCCAGCAGTTCGCCTTGGGCGGGAGCCAAAGAGCAGTACTTC
CDR3aa: CASSSPWAGAKEQYF
d_gene: TRBD2
abundance: few
v_gene: TRBV28
j_gene: TRBJ2-7